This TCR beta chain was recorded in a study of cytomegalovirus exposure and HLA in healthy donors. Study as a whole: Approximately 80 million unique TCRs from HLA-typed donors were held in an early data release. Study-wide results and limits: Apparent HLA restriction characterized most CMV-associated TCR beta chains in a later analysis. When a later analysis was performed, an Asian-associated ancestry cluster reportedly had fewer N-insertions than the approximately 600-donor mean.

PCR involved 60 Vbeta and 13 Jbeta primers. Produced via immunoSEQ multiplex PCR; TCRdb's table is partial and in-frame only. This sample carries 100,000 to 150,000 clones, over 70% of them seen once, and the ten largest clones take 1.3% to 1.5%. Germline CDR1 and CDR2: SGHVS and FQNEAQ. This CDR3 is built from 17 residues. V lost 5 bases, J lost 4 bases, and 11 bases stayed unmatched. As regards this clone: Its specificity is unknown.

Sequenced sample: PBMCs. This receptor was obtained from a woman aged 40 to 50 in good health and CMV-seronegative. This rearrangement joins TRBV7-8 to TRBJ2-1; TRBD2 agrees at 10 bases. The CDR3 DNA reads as TGTGCCAGCAGCCCGATTACAGCGGGGGGGAGATACAATGAGCAGTTCTTC. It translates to CASSPITAGGRYNEQFF.